A single sample gave rise to the 18 T cell receptor beta chains below, sequenced in a study of shared clonotypes between healthy human individuals. Repertoires were generated with immunoSEQ multiplex PCR, while TCRdb's copy carries only in-frame clones and drops some. The repertoire has 2 million to 2.5 million clones, nearly 97% of them found once; the top ten carry roughly 0.13%. Material for sequencing was naive CD4+ T cells sorted from blood. As for subset: CD45RA+ positively selected. The receptors come from a man between 18 and 29 years old in good health.

The J gene is TRBJ2-7, the V gene TRBV6-1, with 8 bases lining up with TRBD1. The CDR3 is made up of 14 amino acids. J gave up 5 bases and V 6 bases, and 9 bases lay outside the gene matches. Germline V lookup: CDR1 MNHNS, CDR2 SASEGT. The CDR3 coding sequence is TGTGCCAGCAGCCGGGGACAGGCGTCGGACGAGCAGTACTTC. It translates to CASSRGQASDEQYF.

This chain joins TRBV10-3 and TRBJ2-3; TRBD2 aligns across 10 bases. Germline V gene sequence: CDR1 ENHRY, CDR2 SYGVKD. CDR3 length equals 16 residues. With V trimmed by 6 bases and J by 5 bases, 11 bases remained unmatched. Here the CDR3 reads CAIRGLAGGSKDTQYF. Written as DNA, the CDR3 is TGTGCCATCAGGGGATTAGCGGGAGGCTCAAAAGATACGCAGTATTTT.

The V gene is TRBV5-1, the J gene TRBJ2-3; unclear D gene. Germline V gene sequence: CDR1 SGHRS, CDR2 YFSETQ. This CDR3 is 14 amino acids long. Between the trimmed V and J ends, which lost 4 bases and 0 bases, there was a span of 9 bases. The chain's CDR3 is CASSLILSTDTQYF. The CDR3 nucleotides are TGCGCCAGCAGCCTAATCTTGAGCACAGATACGCAGTATTTT.

The V call is TRBV6-1, the J call TRBJ2-4, with D hard to call. The V end was cut by 4 bases, the J end by 0 bases, with 7 bases between. Per the germline V gene, CDR1 is MNHNS and CDR2 is SASEGT. The CDR3 loop spans 14 amino acids. The DNA of the CDR3 is TGTGCCAGCAGTGGGCCCTTAGCCAAAAACATTCAGTACTTC. Its protein product is CASSGPLAKNIQYF.

This clone was found once. This sequence joins TRBV6-5 and TRBJ2-7; the match to TRBD1 covers 11 bases. From germline, CDR1 is MNHEY and CDR2 SVGAGI. J lost 6 bases, V lost 5 bases, and 3 bases had no gene match. This CDR3 is built from 13 residues. Written as DNA, the CDR3 is TGTGCCAGCAGTGGACAGGGGGCGCGCGAGCAGTACTTC. Translating gives CASSGQGAREQYF.

A single count supports this clone. An end of the junction does not agree with germline; a read error may underlie this. This sequence joins TRBV7-8 and TRBJ2-3, with D hard to call. The germline gives CDR1 SGHVS, CDR2 FQNEAQ. CDR3 size: 12 residues. Written as DNA, the CDR3 is TGTGCCAGCAGCTTAGAGGGCGGTGTCTCCTCTTTT. Its protein is CASSLEGGVSSF.

This rearrangement joins TRBV25-1 to TRBJ2-5; weak D call: TRBD1 (6 bases). This CDR3 is built from 16 residues. CDR1 MGHDK and CDR2 SYGVNS come from the germline V gene. The ends were cut back, 5 bases at V and 0 bases at J, with 16 bases in the middle. CDR3 sequence reads: CASSQGGIEYQETQYF. The CDR3 nucleotides read TGTGCCAGCAGTCAAGGGGGTATTGAGTACCAAGAGACCCAGTACTTC.

The chain joins TRBV28 to TRBJ1-5, with D maybe TRBD1 (5 bases). V was clipped by 7 bases and J by 0 bases, with 13 bases between them. The CDR3 is 15 residues long. Germline V lookup: CDR1 MDHEN, CDR2 SYDVKM. The DNA of the CDR3 is TGTGCCAGCACCCCCCGGGACGGTAGCAATCAGCCCCAGCATTTT. It is translated as CASTPRDGSNQPQHF.

J is TRBJ1-5 and V is TRBV28; 10 positions match TRBD1. Per the germline V gene, CDR1 is MDHEN and CDR2 is SYDVKM. The CDR3 has 16 residues. V lost 5 bases to trimming and J lost 3 bases; unmatched junction nucleotides: 7. The CDR3 nucleotides are TGTGCCAGCAGTATTCAGGACAGGGGGGACAATCAGCCCCAGCATTTT. It encodes CASSIQDRGDNQPQHF.

V is TRBV11-2 and J is TRBJ1-2; no clear D gene. Between the trimmed V and J ends, which lost 4 bases and 4 bases, there was a span of 13 bases. Germline-derived CDR1 and CDR2 are SGHAT and FQNNGV. CDR3 size: 14 residues. The CDR3 coding sequence is TGTGCCAGCAGCTCTGTGGTGGGGTTCTATGGCTACACCTTC. This codes for CASSSVVGFYGYTF. The full variable domain, in which reference TRBV11-2 and TRBJ1-2 provide the parts outside the CDR3, is EAGVAQSPRYKIIEKRQSVAFWCNPISGHATLYWYQQILGQGPKLLIQFQNNGVVDDSQLPKDRFSAERLKGVDSTLKIQPAKLEDSAVYLCASSSVVGFYGYTFGSGTRLTVV.

The chain employs TRBV29-1 and TRBJ1-1; D might be TRBD1 (5 bases). The CDR3 contains 12 residues. Trimming stripped 3 bases from V and 8 bases from J, with 13 bases between. CDR1 SQVTM and CDR2 ANQGSEA come from the germline V gene. Here the CDR3 DNA reads TGCAGCGTTGAGTGGGAGAACAGGGAAGCTTTCTTT. This gives the protein CSVEWENREAFF. Based on the CDR3 plus reference TRBV29-1 and TRBJ1-1, the full variable domain is SAVISQKPSRDICQRGTSLTIQCQVDSQVTMMFWYRQQPGQSLTLIATANQGSEATYESGFVIDKFPISRPNLTFSTLTVSNMSPEDSSIYLCSVEWENREAFFGQGTRLTVV.

This sequence joins TRBV7-8 and TRBJ1-5; D is ambiguous. The CDR3 consists of 15 residues. Germline CDR1 is SGHVS and CDR2 is FQNEAQ. The V end lost 1 base, the J end lost 1 base, and 8 bases lay between the germline ends. The CDR3 nucleotides are TGTGCCAGCAGCTTAGGGCACCAGAGCAATCAGCCCCAGCATTTT. Protein: CASSLGHQSNQPQHF.

This sequence joins TRBV10-3 and TRBJ2-1; TRBD2 matches at 13 bases. Per the germline V gene, CDR1 is ENHRY and CDR2 is SYGVKD. CDR3 size: 16 residues. With V trimmed by 5 bases and J by 7 bases, 8 bases remained unmatched. The CDR3: CAISPVLAGGLNEQFF. The DNA of the CDR3 is TGTGCCATCAGTCCCGTACTAGCGGGGGGGTTAAATGAGCAGTTCTTC.

J is TRBJ2-2 and V is TRBV30; D gene unclear. Trimming pared 0 bases from V and 1 base from J, leaving 15 bases between. Germline-derived CDR1 and CDR2 are GTSNPN and SVGIG (reference sequence). The CDR3 length is 17 residues. CDR3 sequence (DNA): TGTGCCTGGAGTGTACATCGGACGGCCCTGAACACCGGGGAGCTGTTTTTT. It translates to CAWSVHRTALNTGELFF.

V is TRBV6-1 and J is TRBJ1-1; a possible D gene is TRBD1 (5 bases). The V end lost 7 bases, the J end lost 1 base, and 16 bases lay between the germline ends. CDR3 length: 15 amino acids. The V gene's germline CDR1 is MNHNS and CDR2 SASEGT. The CDR3 coding sequence is TGTGCCAGCACCCCGTCGGAGGGGAGGAACACTGAAGCTTTCTTT. This codes for CASTPSEGRNTEAFF.

This chain links TRBV5-5 with TRBJ2-7; D is possibly TRBD2 (5 bases). The CDR3 contains 15 residues. V was shortened by 0 bases and J by 1 base, with 11 bases between the two germline ends. Germline CDR1 and CDR2: SGHKS and YYEKEE (reference sequence). This CDR3 reads CASSLVTGLSYEQYF. DNA of the CDR3: TGTGCCAGCAGCTTGGTTACGGGATTGTCCTACGAGCAGTACTTC.

The V gene is TRBV11-2, the J gene TRBJ2-7, with 8 bases lining up with TRBD2. V lost 1 base, J lost 2 bases, and 7 bases stayed unmatched. CDR1 and CDR2 from the germline V gene are SGHAT and FQNNGV. This CDR3 is 16 amino acids long. CDR3 in DNA: TGTGCCAGCAGCTTAGGACCGGGACTAGGAGCCTACGAGCAGTACTTC. As protein: CASSLGPGLGAYEQYF.

This chain connects TRBV4-1 to TRBJ1-4; D remains ambiguous. The CDR3 sequence is 15 residues long. In germline, CDR1 is MGHRA, CDR2 YSYEKL. Trimming pared 0 bases from V and 4 bases from J, leaving 9 bases between. As DNA, the CDR3 is TGCGCCAGCAGCCAAGATCCCGGTTTTAATGAAAAACTGTTTTTT. Translation: CASSQDPGFNEKLFF.